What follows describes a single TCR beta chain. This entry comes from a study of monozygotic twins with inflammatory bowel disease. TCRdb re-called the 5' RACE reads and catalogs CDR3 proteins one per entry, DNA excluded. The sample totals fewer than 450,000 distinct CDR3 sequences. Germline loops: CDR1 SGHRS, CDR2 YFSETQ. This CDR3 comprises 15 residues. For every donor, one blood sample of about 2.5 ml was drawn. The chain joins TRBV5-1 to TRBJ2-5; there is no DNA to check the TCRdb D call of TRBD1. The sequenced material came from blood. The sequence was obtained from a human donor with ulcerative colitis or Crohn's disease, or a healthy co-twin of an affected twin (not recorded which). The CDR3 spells CASYGQGVGKETQYF.